These 18 T cell receptor beta chains originate from one sample sequenced in a study of cytomegalovirus exposure and HLA in healthy donors. PCR was performed using 60 Vbeta and 13 Jbeta primers. The table came from immunoSEQ multiplex PCR; TCRdb's copy has only in-frame clones and leaves some out. The sample yields about 180,000 clones, roughly 77% seen once. Material for sequencing was PBMCs. The receptors were gathered from a woman under 40 in good health and CMV-seropositive.

The chain couples TRBV5-6 to TRBJ2-5; D is possibly TRBD1 (5 bases). The CDR3 is 17 residues long. The V gene's germline CDR1 is SGHDT and CDR2 YYEEEE. V was shortened by 3 bases and J by 2 bases, with 20 bases between the two germline ends. The chain's CDR3 is CASSSDMTWGLQETQYF. DNA of the CDR3: TGTGCCAGCAGCTCTGACATGACCTGGGGCCTACAAGAGACCCAGTACTTC.

The chain links TRBV5-6 to TRBJ2-2, with 9 bases aligning to TRBD1. V was clipped by 0 bases and J by 5 bases; unmatched bases: 5. Germline CDR1 and CDR2: SGHDT and YYEEEE. The CDR3 has 16 amino acids. CDR3 bases: TGTGCCAGCAGCTTGGGGGGGACAGGGAGAACCGGGGAGCTGTTTTTT. Translation gives CASSLGGTGRTGELFF.

Points on this clone: A junction boundary mismatches the germline segment, possibly from a read error. Additional DNA sequences in this sample encode the identical CDR3. The V gene is TRBV27, the J gene TRBJ2-1, with D possibly being TRBD1 (6 bases). CDR1 and CDR2 from the germline V gene are MNHEY and SMNVEV (reference sequence). The CDR3 contains 14 residues. Here the CDR3 reads CASSLTGSYNEQFF. As DNA, the CDR3 is TGTGCCAGCAGTTTGACAGGCTCCTACAATGAGCAATTCTTC.

This clone was counted only a few times. J is TRBJ2-1 and V is TRBV19; tentative D call: TRBD1 (6 bases). The V end lost 3 bases, the J end lost 4 bases, and 13 bases lay between the germline ends. The CDR3 is made up of 15 amino acids. Germline CDR1 and CDR2: LNHDA and SQIVND (reference sequence). CDR3 bases: TGTGCCAGTAGTATGGACGGGCAGGGGTACAATGAGCAGTTCTTC. This sequence encodes CASSMDGQGYNEQFF.

The chain has TRBV6-6 and TRBJ2-6; D is possibly TRBD2 (6 bases). The germline V and J ends were trimmed by 0 bases and 1 base, with 7 bases remaining between them. Germline values: CDR1 MNHNY, CDR2 SVGAGI (reference sequence). The CDR3 totals 16 residues. Here the CDR3 reads CASSYSGGSGANVLTF. In DNA form, the CDR3 reads TGTGCCAGCAGTTACTCGGGGGGATCTGGGGCCAACGTCCTGACTTTC.

This clone was detected only once. The genes are TRBV28 and TRBJ2-3; a possible D gene is TRBD2 (6 bases). V lost 9 bases and J lost 2, with 27 bases in between. CDR3 length: 18 residues. In germline, CDR1 is MDHEN, CDR2 SYDVKM. Here the CDR3 reads CASSPRRVGGRSTDTQYF. CDR3 DNA: TGTGCCAGTTCTCCTCGGAGAGTGGGGGGACGCTCCACAGATACGCAGTATTTT.

The chain has TRBV6-4 and TRBJ2-1; D is perhaps TRBD1 (6 bases). Germline CDR1 MRHNA, CDR2 SNTAGT. The CDR3 has 14 residues. Trimming took 3 bases from V and 4 from J, leaving 10 bases between them. The CDR3 DNA reads TGTGCCAGCAGTGAGGCAGGGACATACAATGAGCAGTTCTTC. It translates to CASSEAGTYNEQFF.

The rearrangement joins TRBV5-6 to TRBJ1-5; 7 nucleotides align to TRBD1. The V gene's germline CDR1 is SGHDT and CDR2 YYEEEE. This CDR3 is built from 14 residues. The junction had 2 bases not matched to a gene; V was cut back by 1 base and J by 4 bases. The CDR3 here is CASSLLQGNQPQHF. For the CDR3, the DNA is TGTGCCAGCAGCTTGCTACAGGGGAATCAGCCCCAGCATTTT.

The chain is built from TRBV7-3 and TRBJ1-2; 7 bases line up with TRBD1. The V gene's germline CDR1 is SGHTA and CDR2 FQGTGA. V shed 5 bases, J shed 7 bases, and the junction held 10 bases outside the gene matches. The CDR3 contains 14 residues. CDR3 amino acids: CASSPGPGGSGYTF. In nucleotides, the CDR3 is TGTGCCAGCAGCCCCGGACCAGGGGGAAGTGGCTACACCTTC.

The chain recombines TRBV28 with TRBJ2-5, with D maybe TRBD1 (5 bases). The tail of the sequence fits TRBJ2-7 better, so the J call may be wrong. Germline values: CDR1 MDHEN, CDR2 SYDVKM. The CDR3 length is 17 residues. The CDR3 DNA reads TGTGCCAGCAGTCCCGACAGAAGGGCCTCCTTTGCCTACGAGCAGTACTTC. This codes for CASSPDRRASFAYEQYF.

The chain is built from TRBV30 and TRBJ1-2, with 11 bases that match TRBD1. With 0 bases clipped from V and 6 bases from J, the junction kept 9 bases outside the gene matches. The germline V gene has CDR1 GTSNPN and CDR2 SVGIG (reference sequence). The CDR3 runs 16 residues. CDR3 DNA: TGTGCCTGGAGTGTCCGGGACAGGGGGGTGAATCATGGCTACACCTTC. This codes for CAWSVRDRGVNHGYTF.

The CDR3 here is CASSEVQSSNQPQHF. The CDR3 nucleotides read TGTGCCAGCAGTGAAGTACAGAGTAGCAATCAGCCCCAGCATTTT. The gene calls are TRBV6-1 and TRBJ1-5; D uncertain. Trimming pared 1 base from V and 0 bases from J, leaving 7 bases between. The CDR3 runs 15 residues. CDR1 and CDR2 (germline): MNHNS, SASEGT.

The chain couples TRBV7-6 to TRBJ2-1, with D perhaps TRBD2 (5 bases). Germline CDR1 reads SGHVS; CDR2 reads FNYEAQ. The CDR3 contains 13 residues. The V end was cut by 4 bases, the J end by 9 bases, with 13 bases between. The DNA for the CDR3 is TGTGCCAGCAGCTCCCAACTTGCGGGTGAGCAGTTCTTC. Translated, it gives CASSSQLAGEQFF.

This sequence joins TRBV7-9 and TRBJ1-2; D unclear. CDR3 length equals 14 residues. Trimming left V 5 bases short and J 2 bases short, with 12 bases between. The germline V gene encodes CDR1 SEHNR and CDR2 FQNEAQ (reference sequence). DNA of the CDR3: TGTGCCAGCAGCCCTCGGACGGGGAACTATGGCTACACCTTC. Amino acids: CASSPRTGNYGYTF. Based on the CDR3 plus reference TRBV7-9 and TRBJ1-2, the full variable domain is DTGVSQNPRHKITKRGQNVTFRCDPISEHNRLYWYRQTLGQGPEFLTYFQNEAQLEKSRLLSDRFSAERPKGSFSTLEIQRTEQGDSAMYLCASSPRTGNYGYTFGSGTRLTVV.

In the case of this clone: The conserved phenylalanine or tryptophan is not found at the CDR3 terminus, so this likely reflects a read error. The DNA is omitted, as the CDR3 cannot be located on it reliably, and the CDR3 follows TCRdb's listing. The V gene is TRBV28, the J gene TRBJ1-2; the listed D gene, TRBD1, was not tested against the DNA. Germline V CDR1 and CDR2: MDHEN, SYDVKM. The CDR3 extends over 12 residues, inclusive of both ends. CDR3 region: CASSTGSVIVLG.

This clone was found once. V and J are TRBV7-2 and TRBJ2-5; the match to TRBD2 covers 13 bases. The J call may be incorrect, as the DNA end agrees better with TRBJ2-7. The germline V gene encodes CDR1 SGHTA and CDR2 FQGNSA. The CDR3 is 15 amino acids. The CDR3 is CASSLGLAGSYEQYF. In DNA form, the CDR3 reads TGTGCCAGCAGCTTGGGACTAGCGGGGTCCTACGAGCAGTACTTC.

V gene TRBV7-7 combines with J gene TRBJ2-5; TRBD2 aligns across 7 bases. The length of the CDR3 is 15 residues. Germline loops: CDR1 SSHAT, CDR2 FNYEAQ (reference sequence). The V gene end was trimmed by 2 bases and the J gene end by 4 bases; junction bases not matched to a gene: 7. CDR3 bases: TGTGCCAGCAGCTTAAACCGGGGGGTATTAGAGACCCAGTACTTC. Amino acid sequence: CASSLNRGVLETQYF.

This clone has a handful of counts. The V call is TRBV7-2, the J call TRBJ1-4; TRBD1 matches 10 bases. The CDR3 covers 16 residues. Looked up from germline, CDR1 is SGHTA and CDR2 is FQGNSA. The J segment lost 0 bases and the V segment lost 5 bases, leaving 3 bases of the junction unmatched. CDR3 DNA sequence: TGTGCCAGCAGCCTGGGGACAGGGGCAACTAATGAAAAACTGTTTTTT. Residues: CASSLGTGATNEKLFF.